This T cell receptor beta chain was found in a study of T cell changes during pregnancy in multiple sclerosis. The CDR3 totals 16 residues. V lost 1 base, J lost 0 bases, and 3 bases stayed unmatched. Germline values: CDR1 SEHNR, CDR2 FQNEAQ (reference sequence). Clones were read by immunoSEQ multiplex PCR, and TCRdb kept only the in-frame ones, dropping some. Of 100,000 or so clones listed, roughly 92% are singletons. Sequences were derived from peripheral blood, sampled after pregnancy. This sequence originates from a female donor with multiple sclerosis, enrolled in a pregnancy study. V gene TRBV7-9 combines with J gene TRBJ2-1; TRBD2 matches at 7 bases. The CDR3 protein is CASSLGLAVSYNEQFF. The DNA for the CDR3 is TGTGCCAGCAGCTTAGGCCTAGCGGTCTCCTACAATGAGCAGTTCTTC. Supplemented by reference TRBV7-9 and TRBJ2-1, the full variable domain reads DTGVSQNPRHKITKRGQNVTFRCDPISEHNRLYWYRQTLGQGPEFLTYFQNEAQLEKSRLLSDRFSAERPKGSFSTLEIQRTEQGDSAMYLCASSLGLAVSYNEQFFGPGTRLTVL.